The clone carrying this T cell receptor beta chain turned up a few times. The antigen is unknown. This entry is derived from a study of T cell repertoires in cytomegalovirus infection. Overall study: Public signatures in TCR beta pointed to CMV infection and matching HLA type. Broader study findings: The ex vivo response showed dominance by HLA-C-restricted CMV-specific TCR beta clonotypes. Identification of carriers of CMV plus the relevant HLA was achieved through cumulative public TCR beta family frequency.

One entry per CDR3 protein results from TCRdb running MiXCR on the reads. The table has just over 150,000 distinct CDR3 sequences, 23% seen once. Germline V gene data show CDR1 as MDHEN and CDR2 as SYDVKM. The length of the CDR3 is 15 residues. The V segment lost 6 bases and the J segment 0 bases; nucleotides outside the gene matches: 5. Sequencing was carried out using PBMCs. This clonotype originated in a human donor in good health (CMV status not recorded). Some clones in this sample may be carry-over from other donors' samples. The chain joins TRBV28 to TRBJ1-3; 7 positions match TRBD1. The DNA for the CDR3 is TGTGCCAGCAGGTCAACAGGGGTCTCTGGAAACACCATATATTTT. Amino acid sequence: CASRSTGVSGNTIYF.